The sequence of this TCR beta chain was determined in a study of early T cells in non-severe SARS-CoV-2 infection. Overall study results and limits: Private and CD4 specificities were missed by VDJdb matching, skewed to anti-spike CD8.

This clonotype showed up just a few times. Its cognate antigen is unknown. The CDR3 loop spans 14 amino acids. Between the trimmed V and J ends, which lost 3 bases and 1 base, there was a span of 9 bases. Germline V gene data show CDR1 as DFQATT and CDR2 as SNEGSKA (reference sequence). Attachment of unique molecular identifiers was made to individual cDNA molecules. TCRdb ran MiXCR on the 5' RACE reads and lists one entry per CDR3 protein. The table includes 40,000 to 60,000 distinct CDR3 sequences, about 6% detected once. The chain recombines TRBV20-1 with TRBJ2-2; D could derive from TRBD1 or TRBD2 (5 bases each). The TCR was taken from an adult who was a healthcare worker with PCR-confirmed SARS-CoV-2 infection or an uninfected control (not recorded which). The sample in question was whole blood, obtained at baseline. CDR3 coding DNA: TGCAGTGCTAGGATGGGGGTGAACACCGGGGAGCTGTTTTTT. It yields the protein CSARMGVNTGELFF.